The clone carrying this TCR beta chain occurred a few times. The antigen is not known. These data originate in a study of T cells in Graves' hyperthyroidism and ophthalmopathy. Study observations and caveats: Most thyroid clonotypes with frequency above 0.001 were detected in blood. The authors' 13 V-J model separated ophthalmopathy from stable hyperthyroidism.

The authors deemed Graves' hyperthyroidism stable absent ophthalmopathy progression within 18 months. The diagnoses drew upon clinical symptoms, serum thyroxine and TRAb, thyroid ultrasound and orbital computed tomography. Amplified regions were TCR beta CDR3 sequences from RNA transcripts. RT-PCR in the first round (using the HTBI primer set) targeted the TCR CDR3. Each CDR3 protein is one row after TCRdb ran MiXCR on the multiplex PCR reads. The profile shows a few hundred thousand distinct CDR3 sequences, just over 45% of them singletons. Germline trimming cut 3 bases from V and 2 bases from J; bases unmatched to any gene: 8. The CDR3 length is 17 residues. Germline V CDR1 and CDR2: SGHRS, YFSETQ.

The TCR sequence derives from a woman aged 18-30 years with Graves' hyperthyroidism. Sample: peripheral blood or thyroid tissue (not recorded which). This chain connects TRBV5-1 to TRBJ2-7, with 13 bases aligning to TRBD2. The CDR3 is CASSSTGTSGATYEQYF. The CDR3 bases are TGCGCCAGCAGCTCCACTGGGACTAGCGGGGCGACCTACGAGCAGTACTTC.